These T cell receptor beta chains were read from a single sample in a study of T-cell reconstitution after alpha-beta-depleted transplantation in children. One entry per CDR3 protein results from TCRdb running MiXCR on the PCR reads. The table shows 300,000 or so distinct CDR3 sequences, with around 25% occurring only once. The sequencing here drew on PBMCs, mostly from graft donor cells, taken 180 days after TCRalphabeta/CD19-depleted stem cell transplant. Receptor source: a male patient aged 10-17 years who had a stem cell transplant for acute lymphoblastic leukemia, so the T cells may come from the graft donor. Each CDR3 is given with its conserved first and last residue. The D gene is left open where the match is weak. A clone size is listed for some rows: how often the clone was seen (once, few, many), or a class if it is expanded.

d_gene	j_gene	abundance	v_gene	CDR3aa	CDR3nt
TRBD2	TRBJ2-7	.	TRBV9	CASSGLAGGYEQYF	TGTGCCAGCAGCGGTCTAGCGGGAGGCTACGAGCAGTACTTC
TRBD2	TRBJ2-1	few	TRBV5-1	CASSFSTSGKEAYNEQFF	TGCGCCAGCAGCTTCTCGACTAGCGGGAAGGAGGCCTACAATGAGCAGTTCTTC
.	TRBJ1-6	few	TRBV27	CASSFLDRNSPLHF	TGTGCCAGCAGTTTTCTGGACAGAAATTCACCCCTCCACTTT
.	TRBJ2-4	few	TRBV20-1	CSARTSTKNIQYF	TGCAGTGCTAGAACTAGCACAAAAAACATTCAGTACTTC
.	TRBJ2-5	many	TRBV6-1	CASRSGGEQTQYF	TGTGCCAGCAGATCAGGGGGGGAGCAGACCCAGTACTTC
.	TRBJ2-3	few	TRBV20-1	CSAAWVSLLDTQYF	TGCAGTGCTGCCTGGGTCAGCTTATTAGATACGCAGTATTTT
.	TRBJ1-2	few	TRBV6-1	CASRRDVGYTF	TGTGCCAGCAGACGGGACGTTGGCTACACCTTC
TRBD1	TRBJ2-1	few	TRBV11-2	CASSLDRGQGQFF	TGTGCCAGCAGCTTAGATAGGGGACAGGGGCAGTTCTTC
.	TRBJ1-2	.	TRBV6-6	CASSGSGWGGYTF	TGTGCCAGCAGTGGGTCAGGGTGGGGTGGCTACACCTTC
.	TRBJ2-1	few	TRBV14	CASSQGPGEQFF	TGTGCCAGCAGCCAAGGGCCGGGTGAGCAGTTCTTC
.	TRBJ2-1	many	TRBV12-3/TRBV12-4	CASRPGGF	TGTGCCAGCAGGCCAGGAGGATTC
.	TRBJ2-7	.	TRBV5-1	CASKDPPSYEQYF	TGCGCCAGCAAGGACCCCCCCTCCTACGAGCAGTACTTC
.	TRBJ2-7	few	TRBV13	CASSLQAEQYF	TGTGCCAGCAGCTTGCAGGCCGAGCAGTACTTC
TRBD2	TRBJ2-3	many	TRBV7-8	CASTTKGLVTDTQYF	TGTGCCAGCACTACAAAGGGACTAGTCACAGATACGCAGTATTTT
TRBD2	TRBJ2-2	.	TRBV6-4	CASSLLAGGTNTGELFF	TGTGCCAGCAGCCTCCTAGCGGGAGGGACGAACACCGGGGAGCTGTTTTTT
TRBD1	TRBJ2-2	.	TRBV4-1	CASSQEPSSGGWDIGELFF	TGCGCCAGCAGCCAAGAGCCATCTTCAGGGGGCTGGGACATCGGGGAGCTGTTTTTT
.	TRBJ2-3	.	TRBV7-6	CASVSTDTQYF	TGTGCCAGCGTTTCCACAGATACGCAGTATTTT